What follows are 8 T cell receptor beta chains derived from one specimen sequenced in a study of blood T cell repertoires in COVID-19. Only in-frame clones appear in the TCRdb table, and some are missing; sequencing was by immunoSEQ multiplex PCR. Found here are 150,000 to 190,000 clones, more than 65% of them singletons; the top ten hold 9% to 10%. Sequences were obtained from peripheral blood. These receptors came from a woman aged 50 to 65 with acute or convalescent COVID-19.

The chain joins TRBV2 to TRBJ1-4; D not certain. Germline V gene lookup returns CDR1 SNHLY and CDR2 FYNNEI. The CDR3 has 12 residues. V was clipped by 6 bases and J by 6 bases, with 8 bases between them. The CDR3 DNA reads TGTGCCAGCAGCCGGGAGCATGAAAAACTGTTTTTT. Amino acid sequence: CASSREHEKLFF.

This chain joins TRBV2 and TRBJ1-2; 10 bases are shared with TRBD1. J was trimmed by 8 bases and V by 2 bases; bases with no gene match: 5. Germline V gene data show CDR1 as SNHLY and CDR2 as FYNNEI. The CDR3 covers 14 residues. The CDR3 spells CASSERQGAQGYTF. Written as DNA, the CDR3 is TGTGCCAGCAGTGAAAGACAGGGGGCTCAAGGCTACACCTTC.

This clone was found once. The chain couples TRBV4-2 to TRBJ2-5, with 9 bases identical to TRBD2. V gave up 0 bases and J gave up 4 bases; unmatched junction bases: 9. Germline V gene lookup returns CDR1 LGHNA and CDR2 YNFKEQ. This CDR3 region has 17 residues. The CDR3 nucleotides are TGTGCCAGCAGCCAAGATGGGGGGCGTAGCGGGAGAGAGACCCAGTACTTC. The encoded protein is CASSQDGGRSGRETQYF.

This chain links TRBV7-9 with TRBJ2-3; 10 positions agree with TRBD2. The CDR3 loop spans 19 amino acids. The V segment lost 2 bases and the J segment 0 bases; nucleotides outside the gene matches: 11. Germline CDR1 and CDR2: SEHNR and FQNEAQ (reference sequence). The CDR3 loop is CASSLPVGLAIASTDTQYF. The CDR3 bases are TGTGCCAGCAGCTTACCGGTGGGACTAGCGATTGCTAGCACAGATACGCAGTATTTT.

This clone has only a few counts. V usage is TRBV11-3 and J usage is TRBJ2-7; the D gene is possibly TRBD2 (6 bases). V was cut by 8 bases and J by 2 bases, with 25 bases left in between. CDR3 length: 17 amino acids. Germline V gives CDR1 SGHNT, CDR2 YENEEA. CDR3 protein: CASRPTFSGTRPYEQYF. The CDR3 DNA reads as TGTGCCAGCCGACCAACTTTCTCCGGGACTCGACCCTACGAGCAGTACTTC.

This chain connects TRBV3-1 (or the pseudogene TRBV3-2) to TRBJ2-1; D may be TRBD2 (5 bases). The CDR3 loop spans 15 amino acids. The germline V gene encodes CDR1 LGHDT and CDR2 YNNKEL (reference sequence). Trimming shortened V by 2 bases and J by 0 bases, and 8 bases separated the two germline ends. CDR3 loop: CASSQRRSSYNEQFF. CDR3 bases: TGTGCCAGCAGCCAACGGAGGAGCTCCTACAATGAGCAGTTCTTC.

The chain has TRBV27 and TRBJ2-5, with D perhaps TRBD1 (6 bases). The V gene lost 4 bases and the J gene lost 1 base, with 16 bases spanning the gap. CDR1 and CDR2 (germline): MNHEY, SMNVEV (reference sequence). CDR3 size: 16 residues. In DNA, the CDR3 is TGTGCCAGCAGTTCCAAGAACAGGGACCCCCAAGAGACCCAGTACTTC. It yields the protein CASSSKNRDPQETQYF.

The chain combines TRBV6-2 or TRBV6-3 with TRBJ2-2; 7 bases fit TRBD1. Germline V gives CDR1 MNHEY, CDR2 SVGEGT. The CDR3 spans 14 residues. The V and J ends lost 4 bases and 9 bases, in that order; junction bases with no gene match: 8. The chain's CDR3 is CASSSGTVDRELFF. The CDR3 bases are TGTGCCAGCAGTTCGGGGACAGTCGACCGGGAGCTGTTTTTT.